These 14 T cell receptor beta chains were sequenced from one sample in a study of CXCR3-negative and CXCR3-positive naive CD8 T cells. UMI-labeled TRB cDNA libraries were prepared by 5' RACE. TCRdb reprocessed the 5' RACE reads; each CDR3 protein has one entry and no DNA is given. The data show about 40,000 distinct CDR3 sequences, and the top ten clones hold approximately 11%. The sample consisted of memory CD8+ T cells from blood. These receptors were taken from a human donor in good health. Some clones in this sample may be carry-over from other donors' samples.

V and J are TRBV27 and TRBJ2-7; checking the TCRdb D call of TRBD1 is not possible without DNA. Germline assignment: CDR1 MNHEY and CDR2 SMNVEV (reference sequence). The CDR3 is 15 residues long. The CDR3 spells CASSLTGTGSYEQYF.

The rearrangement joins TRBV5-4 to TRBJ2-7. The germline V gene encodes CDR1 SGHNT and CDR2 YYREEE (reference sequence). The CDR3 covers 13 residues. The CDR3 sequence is CASTTNAGYEQYF.

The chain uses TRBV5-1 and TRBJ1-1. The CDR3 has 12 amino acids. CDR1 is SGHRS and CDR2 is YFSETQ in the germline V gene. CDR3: CASSLGYTEAFF.

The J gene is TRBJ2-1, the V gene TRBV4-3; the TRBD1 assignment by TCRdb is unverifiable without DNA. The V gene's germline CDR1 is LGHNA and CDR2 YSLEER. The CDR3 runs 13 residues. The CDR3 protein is CASSQDKGDEQFF.

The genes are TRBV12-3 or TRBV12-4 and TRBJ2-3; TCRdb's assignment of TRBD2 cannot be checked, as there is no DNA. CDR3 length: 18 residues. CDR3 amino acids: CASSPGGWTSGGTDTQYF.

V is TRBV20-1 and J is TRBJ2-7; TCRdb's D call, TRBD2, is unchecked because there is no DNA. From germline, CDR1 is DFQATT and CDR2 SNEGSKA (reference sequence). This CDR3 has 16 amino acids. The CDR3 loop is CSAREGRPTIPYEQYF.

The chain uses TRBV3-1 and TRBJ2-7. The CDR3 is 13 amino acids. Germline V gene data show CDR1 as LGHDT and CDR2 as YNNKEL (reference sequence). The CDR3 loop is CASSYGINYEQYF.

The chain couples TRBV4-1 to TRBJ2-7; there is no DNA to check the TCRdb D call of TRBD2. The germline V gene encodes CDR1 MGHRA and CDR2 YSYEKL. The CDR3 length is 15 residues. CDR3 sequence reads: CASSPRPQGGNEQYF.

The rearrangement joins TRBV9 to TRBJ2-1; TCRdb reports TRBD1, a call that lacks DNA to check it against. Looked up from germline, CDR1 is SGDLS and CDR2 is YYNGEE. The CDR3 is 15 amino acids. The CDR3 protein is CASSTDRGHGYEQFF.

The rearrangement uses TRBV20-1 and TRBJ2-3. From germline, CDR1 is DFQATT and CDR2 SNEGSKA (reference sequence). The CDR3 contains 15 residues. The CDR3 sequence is CSARDQGFFADTQYF.

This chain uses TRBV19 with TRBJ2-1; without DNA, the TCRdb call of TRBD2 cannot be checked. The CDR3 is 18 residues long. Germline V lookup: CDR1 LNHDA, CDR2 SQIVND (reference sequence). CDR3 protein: CASSPRPLAGPGYNEQFF.

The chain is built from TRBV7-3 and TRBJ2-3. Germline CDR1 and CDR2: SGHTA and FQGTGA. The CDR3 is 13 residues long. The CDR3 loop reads CASSTLATDTQYF. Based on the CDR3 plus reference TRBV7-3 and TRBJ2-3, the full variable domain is GAGVSQTPSNKVTEKGKYVELRCDPISGHTALYWYRQSLGQGPEFLIYFQGTGAADDSGLPNDRFFAVRPEGSVSTLKIQRTERGDSAVYLCASSTLATDTQYFGPGTRLTVL.

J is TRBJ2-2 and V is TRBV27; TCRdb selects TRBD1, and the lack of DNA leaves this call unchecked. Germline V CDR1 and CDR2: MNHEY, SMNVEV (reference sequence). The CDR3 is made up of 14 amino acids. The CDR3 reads CASTPQGNTGELFF.

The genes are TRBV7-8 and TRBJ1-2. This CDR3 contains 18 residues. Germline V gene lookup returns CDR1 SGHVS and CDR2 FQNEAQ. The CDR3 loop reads CASSLRGYRGQQGYGYTF.